Below, 22 T cell receptor beta chains from the same sample are listed, as sequenced in a study of blood T cell repertoires in COVID-19. Repertoires were generated with immunoSEQ multiplex PCR, while TCRdb's copy carries only in-frame clones and drops some. The profile shows about 180,000 clones, approximately 80% of them singletons. The specimen sequenced was peripheral blood. The receptors here all came from a woman in her forties with COVID-19, enrolled during active disease.

Here the CDR3 DNA reads TGTGCCAGCAGTGCCTCAACGGGACAGGGTTACACAGATACGCAGTATTTT. Translating it yields CASSASTGQGYTDTQYF. The chain couples TRBV11-3 to TRBJ2-3, with TRBD1 matching over 9 bases. The CDR3 runs 17 residues. Trimming at V came to 6 bases and at J to 2 bases, leaving 12 bases not matched to a gene. The germline V gene has CDR1 SGHNT and CDR2 YENEEA.

This clone was found once. The V gene is TRBV5-4, the J gene TRBJ2-2; TRBD2 is a possible D gene (7 bases). The ends were cut back, 2 bases at V and 7 bases at J, with 12 bases in the middle. CDR3 length: 14 residues. The V gene's germline CDR1 is SGHNT and CDR2 YYREEE (reference sequence). CDR3: CASSLGGGGGELFF. DNA of the CDR3: TGTGCCAGCAGCTTAGGGGGGGGCGGCGGGGAGCTGTTTTTT.

This chain links TRBV18 with TRBJ2-1, with 10 bases aligning to TRBD2. Germline-derived CDR1 and CDR2 are KGHSH and LQKENI. The CDR3 loop spans 15 amino acids. After removal of 3 bases from V and 3 bases from J, the junction contained 2 bases not matched to a gene. The CDR3 region is CASSPSGRDYNEQFF. The CDR3 nucleotides are TGTGCCAGCTCACCCAGCGGGAGGGACTACAATGAGCAGTTCTTC. The full variable domain, in which reference TRBV18 and TRBJ2-1 provide the parts outside the CDR3, is NAGVMQNPRHLVRRRGQEARLRCSPMKGHSHVYWYRQLPEEGLKFMVYLQKENIIDESGMPKERFSAEFPKEGPSILRIQQVVRGDSAAYFCASSPSGRDYNEQFFGPGTRLTVL.

The chain carries TRBV5-1 and TRBJ2-7; 8 bases align to TRBD1. CDR1 and CDR2 (germline): SGHRS, YFSETQ. The CDR3 runs to 15 residues. Trimming removed 0 bases from V and 4 bases from J; junction bases left unmatched: 6. The CDR3 sequence is CASSLGTGIFYEQYF. CDR3 DNA: TGCGCCAGCAGCTTGGGGACAGGGATATTTTACGAGCAGTACTTC.

The chain combines TRBV5-4 with TRBJ2-7, with TRBD2 matching 8 bases. Germline values: CDR1 SGHNT, CDR2 YYREEE (reference sequence). With V trimmed by 1 base and J by 3 bases, 3 bases remained unmatched. CDR3 size: 14 residues. The CDR3 loop is CASSLRGGIYEQYF. DNA of the CDR3: TGTGCCAGCAGCTTGCGGGGGGGAATCTACGAGCAGTACTTC.

The genes are TRBV27 and TRBJ2-7, with D uncertain. Germline V CDR1 and CDR2: MNHEY, SMNVEV (reference sequence). With 4 bases removed from V and 2 bases from J, the gap between germline ends came to 3 bases. The CDR3 length is 11 residues. CDR3 DNA: TGTGCCAGCAGTTCCACCTACGAGCAGTACTTC. As protein: CASSSTYEQYF.

This clone was observed a single time. V usage is TRBV11-1 and J usage is TRBJ2-5, with a tentative D call TRBD2 (6 bases). V dropped 4 bases and J dropped 5 bases, with 14 bases sitting between them. The CDR3 loop spans 14 amino acids. Germline V lookup: CDR1 SGHAT, CDR2 FQDESV (reference sequence). CDR3 amino acids: CASSSGGVTETQYF. CDR3 DNA: TGTGCCAGCAGCTCGGGCGGGGTGACTGAGACCCAGTACTTC.

J is TRBJ1-4 and V is TRBV27; TRBD1 agrees at 8 bases. Germline V lookup: CDR1 MNHEY, CDR2 SMNVEV (reference sequence). Unmatched junction bases numbered 12, after V lost 2 bases and J lost 10 bases. This CDR3 has 16 amino acids. The CDR3 DNA reads as TGTGCCAGCAGTTTACCCCCACAGGGGGGGGTGAGAAAACTGTTTTTT. Residues: CASSLPPQGGVRKLFF.

This clone was picked up a small number of times. The rearrangement uses TRBV28 and TRBJ2-1; 7 nucleotides line up with TRBD2. Germline V gives CDR1 MDHEN, CDR2 SYDVKM. The CDR3 contains 17 residues. V gave up 5 bases and J gave up 2 bases; unmatched junction bases: 12. CDR3 sequence: CASSPPKAGTTYNEQFF. CDR3 coding DNA: TGTGCCAGCAGTCCACCTAAAGCGGGAACGACCTACAATGAGCAGTTCTTC.

The V gene is TRBV24-1, the J gene TRBJ2-2; 7 bases are shared with TRBD1. Trimming removed 5 bases from V and 6 bases from J; junction bases left unmatched: 8. The germline V gene encodes CDR1 KGHDR and CDR2 SFDVKD. The CDR3 has 15 residues. Here the CDR3 reads CATSAGPGGPGELFF. CDR3 DNA sequence: TGTGCCACCAGTGCCGGGCCAGGGGGTCCCGGGGAGCTGTTTTTT.

The chain combines TRBV5-6 with TRBJ1-3; 11 bases agree with TRBD1. J was trimmed by 8 bases and V by 4 bases; bases with no gene match: 8. The CDR3 extends over 15 amino acids. The germline CDR1 and CDR2 sequences are SGHDT and YYEEEE. The CDR3 here is CASSRKPGQGDTIYF. CDR3 bases: TGTGCCAGCAGCCGTAAGCCGGGACAGGGGGACACCATATATTTT.

This clone was seen once. The rearrangement uses TRBV7-2 and TRBJ2-7; 8 nucleotides align to TRBD1. CDR3 length: 15 amino acids. The germline gives CDR1 SGHTA, CDR2 FQGNSA. Unmatched junction bases numbered 8, after V lost 2 bases and J lost 5 bases. CDR3 nucleotides: TGTGCCAGCAGCTTAAAGAGGACAGGGAGCCACGAGCAGTACTTC. Amino acids: CASSLKRTGSHEQYF.

This chain joins TRBV10-1 and TRBJ1-5; no clear D. The germline CDR1 and CDR2 sequences are WNHNN and SYGVQD (reference sequence). V dropped 10 bases and J dropped 0 bases, with 22 bases sitting between them. The CDR3 covers 17 residues. The chain's CDR3 is CATRFSTVLDSNQPQHF. The CDR3, as DNA: TGCGCCACCAGATTTTCGACGGTTCTAGATAGCAATCAGCCCCAGCATTTT.

The gene calls are TRBV4-2 and TRBJ1-4, with D unclear. The CDR3 runs 12 residues. Germline V gene lookup returns CDR1 LGHNA and CDR2 YNFKEQ. V was shortened by 1 base and J by 8 bases, with 5 bases between the two germline ends. The CDR3: CASSQVQEKLFF. CDR3 DNA sequence: TGTGCCAGCAGCCAAGTCCAGGAAAAACTGTTTTTT.

J is TRBJ1-6 and V is TRBV29-1, with 7 bases that match TRBD1. This CDR3 comprises 14 residues. CDR1 is SQVTM, CDR2 ANQGSEA, per germline. V lost 3 bases and J lost 5; bases outside the gene matches: 4. CDR3 residues: CSVDTGTDNSPLHF. CDR3 in DNA: TGCAGCGTTGACACCGGGACAGATAATTCACCCCTCCACTTT.

This chain uses TRBV29-1 with TRBJ2-3; TRBD1 is a possible D gene (7 bases). Trimming stripped 7 bases from V and 1 base from J, with 15 bases between. CDR1 and CDR2 (germline): SQVTM, ANQGSEA. This CDR3 comprises 14 residues. Here the CDR3 reads CSATTGRRTDTQYF. The CDR3 region has the DNA TGCAGCGCTACGACAGGGAGGCGCACAGATACGCAGTATTTT.

This clone appeared a single time. The chain joins TRBV27 to TRBJ2-5, with 8 nucleotides matching TRBD1. Germline assignment: CDR1 MNHEY and CDR2 SMNVEV (reference sequence). This CDR3 comprises 15 residues. The junction had 6 bases not matched to a gene; V was cut back by 6 bases and J by 0 bases. CDR3 nucleotides: TGTGCCAGCAGCCATGGACAGGGTAACCAAGAGACCCAGTACTTC. Translated, it gives CASSHGQGNQETQYF.

V usage is TRBV2 and J usage is TRBJ2-2; 8 nucleotides agree with TRBD2. After removal of 7 bases from V and 5 bases from J, the junction contained 6 bases not matched to a gene. The CDR3 extends over 14 amino acids. From germline, CDR1 is SNHLY and CDR2 FYNNEI. The CDR3 loop is CASTGGPSTGELFF. DNA of the CDR3: TGTGCCAGCACGGGGGGGCCGAGTACCGGGGAGCTGTTTTTT.

The V and J genes are TRBV3-1 (or the pseudogene TRBV3-2) and TRBJ1-2; D is uncertain. Trimming removed 1 base at V and 8 bases at J, with 26 bases between. Germline V CDR1 and CDR2: LGHDT, YNNKEL (reference sequence). The CDR3 spans 18 residues. The CDR3 here is CASSQGSPWSFSTEGYTF. The CDR3 region has the DNA TGTGCCAGCAGCCAAGGGTCCCCCTGGAGTTTTTCAACGGAGGGCTACACCTTC.

This rearrangement joins TRBV9 to TRBJ1-5; D uncertain. CDR3 length: 13 amino acids. Germline V gives CDR1 SGDLS, CDR2 YYNGEE. Trimming pared 0 bases from V and 3 bases from J, leaving 4 bases between. CDR3 nucleotides: TGTGCCAGCAGCGTAGGGGCCAATCAGCCCCAGCATTTT. Its translation: CASSVGANQPQHF.

The rearrangement links TRBV5-1 to TRBJ1-4, with a possible D match to TRBD1 (6 bases). This CDR3 spans 18 amino acids. Between the trimmed V and J ends, which lost 3 bases and 0 bases, there was a span of 18 bases. Germline loops: CDR1 SGHRS, CDR2 YFSETQ. CDR3 sequence: CASSSGQKNHATNEKLFF. The CDR3 coding sequence is TGCGCCAGCAGCTCAGGACAGAAGAACCACGCAACTAATGAAAAACTGTTTTTT.

The V and J genes are TRBV25-1 and TRBJ1-2; 7 nucleotides agree with TRBD1. With 4 bases clipped from V and 4 bases from J, the junction kept 3 bases outside the gene matches. This CDR3 region has 13 residues. Germline V gene data show CDR1 as MGHDK and CDR2 as SYGVNS. The DNA for the CDR3 is TGTGCCAGCAGTGGGAGGACAGGCTATGGCTACACCTTC. Its protein is CASSGRTGYGYTF.